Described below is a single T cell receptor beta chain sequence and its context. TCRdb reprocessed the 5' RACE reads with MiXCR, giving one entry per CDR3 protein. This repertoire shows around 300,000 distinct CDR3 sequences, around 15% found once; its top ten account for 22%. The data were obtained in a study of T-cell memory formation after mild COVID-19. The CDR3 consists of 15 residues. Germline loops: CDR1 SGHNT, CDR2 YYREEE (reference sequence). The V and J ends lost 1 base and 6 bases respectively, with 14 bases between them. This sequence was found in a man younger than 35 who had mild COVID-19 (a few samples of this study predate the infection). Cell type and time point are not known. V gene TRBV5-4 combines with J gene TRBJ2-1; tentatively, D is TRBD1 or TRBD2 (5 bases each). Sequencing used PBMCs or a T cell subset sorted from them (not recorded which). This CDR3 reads CASSLRLGEINEQFF. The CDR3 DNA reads TGTGCCAGCAGCTTGAGGCTGGGGGAAATCAATGAGCAGTTCTTC.